The 10 T cell receptor beta chains below were found in one sample sequenced in a study of Ad26.COV2.S vaccination and SARS-CoV-2 variants. Only in-frame clones appear in the TCRdb table, and some are missing; sequencing was by immunoSEQ multiplex PCR. This table has about 350,000 clones, about 85% appearing once. Treatment noted: roughly 20 received Ad26.COV2.S at low or high dose, single or two shots; about 5 received placebo; per-sample allocation not given. Following the first vaccine or placebo injection, samples were taken on day 63. The sequenced sample was peripheral blood, obtained in a trial of Ad26.COV2.S vaccine versus placebo. These TCRs come from a person aged 18 to 65 who received the Ad26.COV2.S COVID-19 vaccine or a placebo.

V and J are TRBV5-1 and TRBJ2-6; D is unclear. The CDR3 is 16 amino acids. Trimming shortened V by 0 bases and J by 0 bases, and 7 bases separated the two germline ends. Germline CDR1 is SGHRS and CDR2 is YFSETQ. The CDR3 loop reads CASSLVEASGANVLTF. CDR3 DNA: TGCGCCAGCAGCTTGGTCGAGGCCTCTGGGGCCAACGTCCTGACTTTC.

The rearrangement uses TRBV4-3 and TRBJ1-4; 11 bases agree with TRBD1. V was clipped by 4 bases and J by 10 bases; unmatched bases: 11. The germline CDR1 and CDR2 sequences are LGHNA and YSLEER. The CDR3 spans 16 residues. The CDR3 spells CASSREPGQGGAKLFF. CDR3 nucleotides: TGCGCCAGCAGCCGGGAGCCGGGACAGGGGGGAGCAAAACTGTTTTTT.

This clone was picked up one time. V usage is TRBV20-1 and J usage is TRBJ2-3; D call uncertain. This CDR3 spans 16 amino acids. The V and J ends lost 3 bases and 0 bases respectively, with 16 bases between them. The germline V gene has CDR1 DFQATT and CDR2 SNEGSKA (reference sequence). CDR3 coding DNA: TGCAGTGCTAGTCAACCCCGGGCAGGTAGCACAGATACGCAGTATTTT. Translation gives CSASQPRAGSTDTQYF.

This clone has just one count. The J gene is TRBJ1-1, the V gene TRBV5-4, with D hard to call. The V end was cut by 1 base, the J end by 1 base, with 8 bases between. This CDR3 comprises 14 residues. The germline V gene encodes CDR1 SGHNT and CDR2 YYREEE (reference sequence). CDR3 DNA: TGTGCCAGCAGCTTGTCCTTAGGGAACACTGAAGCTTTCTTT. Encoded protein: CASSLSLGNTEAFF.

The rearrangement links TRBV2 to TRBJ2-6; 7 bases are shared with TRBD1. V trimming: 4 bases; J trimming: 0 bases; junction bases outside the gene matches: 12. The germline V gene encodes CDR1 SNHLY and CDR2 FYNNEI. The CDR3 extends over 19 amino acids. For the CDR3, the DNA is TGTGCCAGCAGTGGGGCCCCGGGACAGACGGGCTCTGGGGCCAACGTCCTGACTTTC. Amino acid sequence: CASSGAPGQTGSGANVLTF.

This clone was observed a few times. The chain is built from TRBV19 and TRBJ2-1; TRBD1 matches at 10 bases. Per the germline V gene, CDR1 is LNHDA and CDR2 is SQIVND (reference sequence). The CDR3 runs 16 residues. With 5 bases clipped from V and 2 bases from J, the junction kept 6 bases outside the gene matches. DNA for the CDR3: TGTGCCAGTAGTCGCACCGGGACAGGGGCCTACAATGAGCAGTTCTTC. This encodes CASSRTGTGAYNEQFF. Drawing the rest from reference TRBV19 and TRBJ2-1, the complete variable domain is DGGITQSPKYLFRKEGQNVTLSCEQNLNHDAMYWYRQDPGQGLRLIYYSQIVNDFQKGDIAEGYSVSREKKESFPLTVTSAQKNPTAFYLCASSRTGTGAYNEQFFGPGTRLTVL.

This sequence joins TRBV13 and TRBJ2-7, with a tentative D call TRBD2 (5 bases). Trimming removed 5 bases from V and 6 bases from J, with 17 bases in between. This CDR3 spans 14 amino acids. Germline V lookup: CDR1 PRHDT, CDR2 FYEKMQ (reference sequence). The CDR3 loop is CASSPHPASTEQYF. In nucleotides, the CDR3 is TGTGCCAGCAGCCCTCATCCGGCTAGCACCGAGCAGTACTTC.

V is TRBV9 and J is TRBJ2-7, with TRBD1 matching 9 bases. With V trimmed by 3 bases and J by 6 bases, 7 bases remained unmatched. CDR3 length: 14 residues. Germline V CDR1 and CDR2: SGDLS, YYNGEE. CDR3 nucleotide sequence: TGTGCCAGCAGCGGAGGACAGGGGTTCGGCGAGCAGTACTTC. The encoded protein is CASSGGQGFGEQYF.

This chain links TRBV28 with TRBJ2-7, with 7 bases matching TRBD1. Looked up from germline, CDR1 is MDHEN and CDR2 is SYDVKM. This CDR3 is built from 15 residues. The J segment lost 7 bases and the V segment lost 3 bases, leaving 12 bases of the junction unmatched. The CDR3 region is CASSFLRGGAREQYF. The CDR3 nucleotides read TGTGCCAGCAGTTTCCTGAGAGGGGGCGCGAGGGAGCAGTACTTC. Filled out from reference TRBV28 and TRBJ2-7, the complete variable domain reads DVKVTQSSRYLVKRTGEKVFLECVQDMDHENMFWYRQDPGLGLRLIYFSYDVKMKEKGDIPEGYSVSREKKERFSLILESASTNQTSMYLCASSFLRGGAREQYFGPGTRLTVT.

The chain has TRBV11-3 and TRBJ2-2; either TRBD1 or TRBD2 may fit D (5 bases each). Trimming stripped 5 bases from V and 1 base from J, with 8 bases between. Germline V CDR1 and CDR2: SGHNT, YENEEA. This CDR3 is built from 14 residues. CDR3 region: CASSQRGNTGELFF. The CDR3 DNA sequence: TGTGCCAGCAGCCAGAGGGGGAACACCGGGGAGCTGTTTTTT.